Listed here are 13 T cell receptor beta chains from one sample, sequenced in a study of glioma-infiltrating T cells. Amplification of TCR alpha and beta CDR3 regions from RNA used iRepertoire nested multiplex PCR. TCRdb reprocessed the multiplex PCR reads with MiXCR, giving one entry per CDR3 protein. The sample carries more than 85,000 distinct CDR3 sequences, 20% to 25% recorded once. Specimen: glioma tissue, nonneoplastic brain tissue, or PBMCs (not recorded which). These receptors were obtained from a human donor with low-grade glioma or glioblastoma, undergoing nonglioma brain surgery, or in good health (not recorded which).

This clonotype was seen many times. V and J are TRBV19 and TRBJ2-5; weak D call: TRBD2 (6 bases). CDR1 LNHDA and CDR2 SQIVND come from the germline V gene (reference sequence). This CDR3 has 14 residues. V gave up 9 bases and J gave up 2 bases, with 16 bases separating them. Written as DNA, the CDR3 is TGTGCCAGCGGGGGAACGGGAGCACAAGAGACCCAGTACTTC. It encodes CASGGTGAQETQYF.

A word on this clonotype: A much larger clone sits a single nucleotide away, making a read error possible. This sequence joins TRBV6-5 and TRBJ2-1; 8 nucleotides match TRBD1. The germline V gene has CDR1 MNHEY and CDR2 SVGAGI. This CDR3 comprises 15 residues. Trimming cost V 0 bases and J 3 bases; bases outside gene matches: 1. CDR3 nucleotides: TGTGCCAGCAGTTACTCGGGACAGGACTACAATGAGCAGTTCTTC. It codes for CASSYSGQDYNEQFF.

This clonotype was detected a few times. CDR3 sequence: CASSPLGPSSGNTIYF. The CDR3 coding sequence is TGTGCCAGCTCACCCCTCGGACCCAGCTCTGGAAACACCATATATTTT. The chain is built from TRBV18 and TRBJ1-3; D remains ambiguous. V was shortened by 3 bases and J by 0 bases, with 12 bases between the two germline ends. This CDR3 is built from 16 residues. Per the germline V gene, CDR1 is KGHSH and CDR2 is LQKENI.

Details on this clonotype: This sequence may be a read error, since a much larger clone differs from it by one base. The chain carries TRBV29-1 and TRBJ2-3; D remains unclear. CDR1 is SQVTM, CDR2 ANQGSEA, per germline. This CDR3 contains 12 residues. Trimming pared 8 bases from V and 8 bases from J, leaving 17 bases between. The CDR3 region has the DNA TGCAGCCCTTTAGGGTCAGAAGGTACGCAGTATTTT. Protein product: CSPLGSEGTQYF.

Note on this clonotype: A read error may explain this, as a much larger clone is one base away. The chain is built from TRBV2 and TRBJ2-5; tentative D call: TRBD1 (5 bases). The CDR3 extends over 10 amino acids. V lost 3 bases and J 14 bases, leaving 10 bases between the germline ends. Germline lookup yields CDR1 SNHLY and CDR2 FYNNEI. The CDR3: CASSDDSPYF. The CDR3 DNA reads TGTGCCAGCAGTGACGACAGCCCCTACTTC.

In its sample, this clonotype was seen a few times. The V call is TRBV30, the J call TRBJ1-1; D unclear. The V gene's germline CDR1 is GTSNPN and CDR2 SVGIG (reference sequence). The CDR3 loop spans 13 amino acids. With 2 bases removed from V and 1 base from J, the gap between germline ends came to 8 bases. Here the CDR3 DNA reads TGTGCCTGGAGTCCCTCAAGGAACACTGAAGCTTTCTTT. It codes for CAWSPSRNTEAFF.

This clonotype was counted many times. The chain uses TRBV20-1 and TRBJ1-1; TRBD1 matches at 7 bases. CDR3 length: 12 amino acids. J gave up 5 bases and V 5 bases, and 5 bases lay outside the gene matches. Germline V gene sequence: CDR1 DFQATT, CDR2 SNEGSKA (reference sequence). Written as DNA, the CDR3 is TGCAGTGCTCGGACAGGAGGAACTGAAGCTTTCTTT. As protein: CSARTGGTEAFF.

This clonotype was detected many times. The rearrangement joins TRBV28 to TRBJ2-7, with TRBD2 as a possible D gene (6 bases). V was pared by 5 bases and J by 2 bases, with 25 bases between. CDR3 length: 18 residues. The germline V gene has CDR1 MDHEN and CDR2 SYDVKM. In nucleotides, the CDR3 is TGTGCCAGCAGTCCCTTCCGTCCACCTAGCCGGAGGGCCTACGAGCAGTACTTC. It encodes CASSPFRPPSRRAYEQYF.

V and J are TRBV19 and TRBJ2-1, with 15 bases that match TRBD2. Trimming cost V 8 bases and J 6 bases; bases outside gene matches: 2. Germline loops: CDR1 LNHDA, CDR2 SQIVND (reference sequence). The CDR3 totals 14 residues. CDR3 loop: CASGLAGGGNEQFF. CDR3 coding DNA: TGTGCCAGTGGACTAGCGGGGGGGGGCAATGAGCAGTTCTTC.

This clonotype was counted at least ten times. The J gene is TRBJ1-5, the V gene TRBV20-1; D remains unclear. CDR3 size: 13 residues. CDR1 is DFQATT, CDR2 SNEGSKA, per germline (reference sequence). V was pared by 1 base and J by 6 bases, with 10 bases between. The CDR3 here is CSARGEGRQPQHF. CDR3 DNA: TGCAGTGCTAGAGGGGAAGGACGTCAGCCCCAGCATTTT.

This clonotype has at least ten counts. The CDR3, as DNA: TGTGCCACCAGTGATAGTCCGGGACAGGGGAACTATGGCTACACCTTC. It encodes CATSDSPGQGNYGYTF. The chain joins TRBV24-1 to TRBJ1-2, with 10 bases aligning to TRBD1. V lost 3 bases and J lost 2; bases outside the gene matches: 5. Germline V gene lookup returns CDR1 KGHDR and CDR2 SFDVKD. The CDR3 covers 16 residues.

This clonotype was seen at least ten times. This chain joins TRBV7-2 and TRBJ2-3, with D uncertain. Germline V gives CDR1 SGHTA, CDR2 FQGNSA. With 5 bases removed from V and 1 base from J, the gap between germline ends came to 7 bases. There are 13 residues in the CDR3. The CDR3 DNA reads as TGTGCCAGCAGCCAACAGCGCACAGATACGCAGTATTTT. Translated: CASSQQRTDTQYF.

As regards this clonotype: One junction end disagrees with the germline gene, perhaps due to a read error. The CDR3 DNA reads as TGCGCCAGCAGCCGGGTTCCGGGACAGGGGTCCAATGGGCAGTTCTTC. It is translated as CASSRVPGQGSNGQFF. This chain links TRBV4-1 with TRBJ2-1; TRBD1 aligns across 10 bases. Germline CDR1 reads MGHRA; CDR2 reads YSYEKL. The CDR3 sequence is 16 residues long.